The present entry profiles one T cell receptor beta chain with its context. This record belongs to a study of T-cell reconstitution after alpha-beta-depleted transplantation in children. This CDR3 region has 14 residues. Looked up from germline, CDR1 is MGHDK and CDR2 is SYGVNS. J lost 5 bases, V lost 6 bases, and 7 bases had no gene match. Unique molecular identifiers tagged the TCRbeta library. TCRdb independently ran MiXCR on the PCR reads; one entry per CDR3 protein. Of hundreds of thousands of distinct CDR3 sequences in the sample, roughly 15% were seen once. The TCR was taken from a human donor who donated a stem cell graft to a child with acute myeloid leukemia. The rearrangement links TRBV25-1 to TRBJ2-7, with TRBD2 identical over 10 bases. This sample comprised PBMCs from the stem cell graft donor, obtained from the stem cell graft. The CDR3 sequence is CASRKAGGPHEQYF. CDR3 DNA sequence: TGTGCCAGCAGGAAAGCGGGGGGGCCCCACGAGCAGTACTTC.